The 2 T cell receptor beta chains reported below all come from one sample, sequenced in a study of CD8 T cells in Susac syndrome. After extraction with the RNeasy kit, about 0.45 to 1 ug of the RNA was reverse transcribed using random hexamers. MiXCR, run by TCRdb on the immunoSEQ multiplex PCR reads, gives a single entry per CDR3 protein. The sample consists of approximately 160,000 distinct CDR3 sequences, about 96% of them appearing once. Sequences were obtained from CD4+ T cells from PBMCs. The receptors shown here come from a human donor with Susac syndrome.

The chain links TRBV4-2 to TRBJ2-3; D call uncertain. Germline V gene data show CDR1 as LGHNA and CDR2 as YNFKEQ. Trimming removed 5 bases from V and 7 bases from J, with 13 bases in between. The CDR3 sequence is 13 residues long. The CDR3 DNA reads TGTGCCAGCAGCAGCGAGGCCTCCCATACGCAGTATTTT. This encodes CASSSEASHTQYF.

The chain uses TRBV12-3 or TRBV12-4 and TRBJ2-1, with a tentative D call TRBD2 (5 bases). The length of the CDR3 is 15 residues. Trimming pared 4 bases from V and 5 bases from J, leaving 15 bases between. The CDR3 spells CASSWFERIHNEQFF. CDR3 nucleotide sequence: TGTGCCAGCAGTTGGTTCGAGCGGATCCACAATGAGCAGTTCTTC.